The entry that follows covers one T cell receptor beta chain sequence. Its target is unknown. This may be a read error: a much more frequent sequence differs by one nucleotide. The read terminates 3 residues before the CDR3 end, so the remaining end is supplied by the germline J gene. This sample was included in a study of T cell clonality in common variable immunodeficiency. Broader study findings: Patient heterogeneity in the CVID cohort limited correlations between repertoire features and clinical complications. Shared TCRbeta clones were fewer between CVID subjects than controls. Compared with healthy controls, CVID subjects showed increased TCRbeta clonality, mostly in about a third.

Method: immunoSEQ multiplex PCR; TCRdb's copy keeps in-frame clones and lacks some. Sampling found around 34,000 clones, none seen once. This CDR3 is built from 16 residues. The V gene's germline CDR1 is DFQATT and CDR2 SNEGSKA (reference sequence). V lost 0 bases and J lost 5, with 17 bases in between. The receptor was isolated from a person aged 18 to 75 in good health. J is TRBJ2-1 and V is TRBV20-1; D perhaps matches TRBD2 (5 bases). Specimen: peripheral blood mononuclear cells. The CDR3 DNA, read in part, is TGCAGTGCTAGAGACCTTGCTAGCTGGCTAAACAATGAG. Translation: CSARDLASWLNNE. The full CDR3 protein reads CSARDLASWLNNEQFF.